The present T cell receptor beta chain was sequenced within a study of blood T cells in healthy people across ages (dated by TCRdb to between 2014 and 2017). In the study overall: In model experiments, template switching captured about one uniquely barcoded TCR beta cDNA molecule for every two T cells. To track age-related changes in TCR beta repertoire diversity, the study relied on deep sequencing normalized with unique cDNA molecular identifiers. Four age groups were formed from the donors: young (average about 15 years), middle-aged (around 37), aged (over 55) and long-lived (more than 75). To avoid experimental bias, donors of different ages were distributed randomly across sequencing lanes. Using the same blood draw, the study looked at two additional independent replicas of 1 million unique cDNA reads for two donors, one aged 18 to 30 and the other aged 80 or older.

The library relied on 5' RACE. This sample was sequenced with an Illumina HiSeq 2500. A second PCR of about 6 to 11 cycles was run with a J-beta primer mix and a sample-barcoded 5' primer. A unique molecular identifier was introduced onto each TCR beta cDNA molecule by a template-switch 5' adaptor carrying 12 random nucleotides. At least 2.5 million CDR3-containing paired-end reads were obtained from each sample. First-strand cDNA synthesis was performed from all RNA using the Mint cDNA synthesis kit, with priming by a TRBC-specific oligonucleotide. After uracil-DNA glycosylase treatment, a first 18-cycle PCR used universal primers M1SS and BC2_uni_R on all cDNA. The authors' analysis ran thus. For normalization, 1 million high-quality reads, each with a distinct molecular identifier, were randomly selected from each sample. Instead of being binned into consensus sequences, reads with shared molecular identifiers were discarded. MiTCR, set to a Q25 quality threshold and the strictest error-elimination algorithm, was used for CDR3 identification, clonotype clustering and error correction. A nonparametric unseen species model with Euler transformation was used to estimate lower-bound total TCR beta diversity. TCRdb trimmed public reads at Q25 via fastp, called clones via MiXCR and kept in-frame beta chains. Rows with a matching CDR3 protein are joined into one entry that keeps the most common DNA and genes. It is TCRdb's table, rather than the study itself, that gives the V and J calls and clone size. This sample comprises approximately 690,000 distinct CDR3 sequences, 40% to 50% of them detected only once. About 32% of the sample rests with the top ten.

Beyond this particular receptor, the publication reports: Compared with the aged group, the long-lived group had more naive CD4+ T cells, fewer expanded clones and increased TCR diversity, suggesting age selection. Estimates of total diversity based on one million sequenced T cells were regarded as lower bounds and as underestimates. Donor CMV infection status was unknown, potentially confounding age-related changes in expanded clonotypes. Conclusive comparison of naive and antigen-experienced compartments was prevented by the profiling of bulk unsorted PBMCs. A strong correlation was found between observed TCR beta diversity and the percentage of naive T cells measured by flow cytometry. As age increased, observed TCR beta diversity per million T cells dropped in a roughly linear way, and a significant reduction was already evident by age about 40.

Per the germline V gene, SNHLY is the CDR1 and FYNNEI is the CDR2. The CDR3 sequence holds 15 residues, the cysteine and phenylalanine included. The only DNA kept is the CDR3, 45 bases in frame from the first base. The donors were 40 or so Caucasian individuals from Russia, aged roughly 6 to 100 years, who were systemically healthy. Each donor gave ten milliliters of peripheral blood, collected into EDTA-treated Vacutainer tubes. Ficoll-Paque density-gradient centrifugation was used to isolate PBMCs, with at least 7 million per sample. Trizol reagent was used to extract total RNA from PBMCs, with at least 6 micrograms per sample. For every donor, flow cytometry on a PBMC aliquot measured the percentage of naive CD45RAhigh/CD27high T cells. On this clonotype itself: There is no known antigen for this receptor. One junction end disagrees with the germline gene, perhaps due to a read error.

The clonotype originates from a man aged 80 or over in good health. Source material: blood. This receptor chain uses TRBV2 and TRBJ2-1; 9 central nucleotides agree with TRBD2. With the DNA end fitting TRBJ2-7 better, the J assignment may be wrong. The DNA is TGCGCCAGCAGGTTAGCGGGGGCTGGGATCAATGAGCAGTACTTC. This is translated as CASRLAGAGINEQYF.